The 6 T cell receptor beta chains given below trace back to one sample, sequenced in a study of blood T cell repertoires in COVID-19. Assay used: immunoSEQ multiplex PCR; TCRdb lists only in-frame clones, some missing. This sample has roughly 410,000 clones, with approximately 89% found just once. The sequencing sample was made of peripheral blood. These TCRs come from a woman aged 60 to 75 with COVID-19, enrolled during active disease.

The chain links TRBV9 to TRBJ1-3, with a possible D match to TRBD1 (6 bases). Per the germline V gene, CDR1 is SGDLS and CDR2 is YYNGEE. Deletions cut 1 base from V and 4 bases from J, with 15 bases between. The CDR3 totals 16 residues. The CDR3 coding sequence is TGTGCCAGCAGCGTATTCGACAGGCTTCCCGGAAACACCATATATTTT. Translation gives CASSVFDRLPGNTIYF. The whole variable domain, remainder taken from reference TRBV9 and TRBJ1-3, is DSGVTQTPKHLITATGQRVTLRCSPRSGDLSVYWYQQSLDQGLQFLIQYYNGEERAKGNILERFSAQQFPDLHSELNLSSLELGDSALYFCASSVFDRLPGNTIYFGEGSWLTVV.

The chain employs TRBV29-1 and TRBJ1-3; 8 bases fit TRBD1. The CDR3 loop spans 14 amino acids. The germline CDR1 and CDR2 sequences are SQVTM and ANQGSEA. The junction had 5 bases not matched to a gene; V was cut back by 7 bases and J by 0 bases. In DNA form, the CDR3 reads TGCAGCGGGGGACAGGACAGCTCTGGAAACACCATATATTTT. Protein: CSGGQDSSGNTIYF.

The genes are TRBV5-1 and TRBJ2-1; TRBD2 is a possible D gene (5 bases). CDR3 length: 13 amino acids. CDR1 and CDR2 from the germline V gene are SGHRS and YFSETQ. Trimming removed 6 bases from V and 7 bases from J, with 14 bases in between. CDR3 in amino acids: CASTRGSRNEQFF. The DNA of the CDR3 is TGCGCCAGCACACGGGGTAGCCGTAATGAGCAGTTCTTC.

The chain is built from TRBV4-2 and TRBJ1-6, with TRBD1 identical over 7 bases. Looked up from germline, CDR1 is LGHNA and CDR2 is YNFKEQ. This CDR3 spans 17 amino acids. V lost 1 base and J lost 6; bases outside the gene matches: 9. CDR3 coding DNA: TGTGCCAGCAGCCAAGTCTCGGAGGGGGCTTTTAATTCACCCCTCCACTTT. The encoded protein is CASSQVSEGAFNSPLHF.

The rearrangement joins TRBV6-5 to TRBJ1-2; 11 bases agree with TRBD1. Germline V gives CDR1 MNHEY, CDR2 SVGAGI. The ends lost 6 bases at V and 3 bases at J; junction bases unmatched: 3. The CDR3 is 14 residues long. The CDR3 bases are TGTGCCAGCAGGCGGACAGGGGGCGACTATGGCTACACCTTC. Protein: CASRRTGGDYGYTF.

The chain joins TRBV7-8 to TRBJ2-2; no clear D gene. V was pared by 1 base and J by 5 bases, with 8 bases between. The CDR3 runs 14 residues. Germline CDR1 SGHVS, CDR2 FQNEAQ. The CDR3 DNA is TGTGCCAGCAGCTTAGGTCTGAGGACCGGGGAGCTGTTTTTT. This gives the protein CASSLGLRTGELFF.